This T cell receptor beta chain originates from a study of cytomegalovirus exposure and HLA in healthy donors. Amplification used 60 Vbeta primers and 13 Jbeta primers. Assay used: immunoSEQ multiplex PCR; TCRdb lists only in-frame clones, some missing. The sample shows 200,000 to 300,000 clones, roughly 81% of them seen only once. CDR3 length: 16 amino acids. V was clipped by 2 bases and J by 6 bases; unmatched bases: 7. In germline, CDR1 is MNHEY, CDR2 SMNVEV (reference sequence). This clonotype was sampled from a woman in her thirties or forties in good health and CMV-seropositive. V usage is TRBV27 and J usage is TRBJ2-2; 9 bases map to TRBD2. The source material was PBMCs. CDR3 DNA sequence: TGTGCCAGCAGTTTAGGTAGCGGGAGTTTCGCCGGGGAGCTGTTTTTT. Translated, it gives CASSLGSGSFAGELFF.